What follows are 28 T cell receptor beta chains derived from one specimen sequenced in a study of vaccination and CD4 T cells after COVID-19. Sequencing of DNA taken from cultured CD4+ T cells relied on the Oncomine TCR Beta short-read assay. Using its own MiXCR run on the PCR reads, TCRdb lists one record per CDR3 protein. This sample has 20,000 to 25,000 distinct CDR3 sequences, with roughly 46% found just once. Time point denoted: late sampling 161 to 241 days after vaccination in a few convalescent patients. Treatment: roughly nine-day PBMC culture with coronavirus spike peptide pools or control peptides (ViraFEST assay). For these TCRs, the target antigens are not known. The sequenced sample was CD4+ T cells from blood, cultured in vitro, obtained about 7 months after SARS-CoV-2 vaccination. The source is a human donor who had recovered from COVID-19.

This chain uses TRBV7-9 with TRBJ1-1; maybe TRBD1 (5 bases). In germline, CDR1 is SEHNR, CDR2 FQNEAQ (reference sequence). Trimming pared 1 base from V and 7 bases from J, leaving 10 bases between. The CDR3 sequence is 13 residues long. The CDR3 DNA is TGTGCCAGCAGCTTAGATAACAGGCTTGAAGCTTTCTTT. This translates into CASSLDNRLEAFF.

The V call is TRBV15, the J call TRBJ2-5, with unresolved D. This CDR3 comprises 16 residues. Trimming stripped 4 bases from V and 0 bases from J, with 15 bases between. From germline, CDR1 is LNHNV and CDR2 YYDKDF (reference sequence). The DNA for the CDR3 is TGTGCCACCAGCAACAAGCCCAGCGCCTACCAAGAGACCCAGTACTTC. As protein: CATSNKPSAYQETQYF.

The chain employs TRBV7-3 and TRBJ2-5, with 12 bases lining up with TRBD2. Germline assignment: CDR1 SGHTA and CDR2 FQGTGA. This CDR3 has 16 amino acids. The junction had 9 bases not matched to a gene; V was cut back by 5 bases and J by 5 bases. Here the CDR3 reads CASSPRTSGAYETQYF. CDR3 coding DNA: TGTGCCAGCAGCCCTCGGACTAGCGGGGCCTATGAGACCCAGTACTTC.

Written as DNA, the CDR3 is TGCGCCAGCACGAGGGGGACAGGGGTGATCAATGAGCAGTTCTTC. It encodes CASTRGTGVINEQFF. J is TRBJ2-1 and V is TRBV5-1, with TRBD1 matching over 10 bases. After removal of 6 bases from V and 6 bases from J, the junction contained 9 bases not matched to a gene. CDR1 is SGHRS and CDR2 is YFSETQ in the germline V gene. The CDR3 loop spans 15 amino acids.

The rearrangement joins TRBV5-8 to TRBJ2-7, with D perhaps TRBD2 (5 bases). The CDR3 consists of 12 residues. CDR1 is SGHTS, CDR2 YDEGEE, per germline. V was shortened by 2 bases and J by 9 bases, with 12 bases between the two germline ends. The CDR3 DNA sequence: TGTGCCAGCAGCTTAGGCGGGCATGGGCAGTACTTC. Protein: CASSLGGHGQYF.

This clonotype occurred once. V and J are TRBV27 and TRBJ2-7; TRBD1 matches 8 bases. CDR1 MNHEY and CDR2 SMNVEV come from the germline V gene (reference sequence). After removal of 6 bases from V and 5 bases from J, the junction contained 6 bases not matched to a gene. The CDR3 totals 13 residues. The CDR3 DNA reads as TGTGCCAGCAGGAGACAGGGGACCGACGAGCAGTACTTC. Translated: CASRRQGTDEQYF.

The J gene is TRBJ2-3, the V gene TRBV7-2; D may correspond to TRBD1 or TRBD2 (5 bases each). CDR1 is SGHTA and CDR2 is FQGNSA in the germline V gene. Trimming removed 3 bases from V and 0 bases from J, with 13 bases in between. CDR3 length: 16 residues. The CDR3 bases are TGTGCCAGCAGCTTTGGTGTCGGGACCAGCACAGATACGCAGTATTTT. Protein sequence: CASSFGVGTSTDTQYF.

In its sample, this clonotype was seen once. The chain has TRBV4-1 and TRBJ2-5; a weak D match, TRBD2 (7 bases). Trimming cost V 1 base and J 9 bases, with 18 bases left between them. This CDR3 comprises 15 residues. Germline V gene data show CDR1 as MGHRA and CDR2 as YSYEKL. The CDR3 nucleotides read TGCGCCAGCAGCCAAGGGCGGGGGACACTTCTGGCCCAGTACTTC. Protein: CASSQGRGTLLAQYF.

The table lists this clonotype with a few counts. The J gene is TRBJ2-3, the V gene TRBV15; the D call may be TRBD1 or TRBD2 (5 bases each). Germline CDR1 reads LNHNV; CDR2 reads YYDKDF (reference sequence). V dropped 0 bases and J dropped 10 bases, with 11 bases sitting between them. The length of the CDR3 is 13 residues. CDR3 nucleotide sequence: TGTGCCACCAGCAGAGATCGTCAGGGAGCGCAGTATTTT. This gives the protein CATSRDRQGAQYF.

This clonotype occurred a few times. The V call is TRBV7-3, the J call TRBJ2-5; D may be TRBD1 (5 bases). V shed 0 bases and J shed 4 bases, with 12 bases lying between them. The CDR3 contains 15 residues. Germline V lookup: CDR1 SGHTA, CDR2 FQGTGA. DNA for the CDR3: TGTGCCAGCAGCTTAACGTACCAGCAGGGAGAGACCCAGTACTTC. Encoded protein: CASSLTYQQGETQYF.

The sample holds a few counts of this clonotype. V gene TRBV15 combines with J gene TRBJ1-1, with D tentatively TRBD1 (5 bases). Germline CDR1 and CDR2: LNHNV and YYDKDF (reference sequence). Deletions cut 3 bases from V and 4 bases from J, with 15 bases between. The CDR3 consists of 15 residues. The CDR3 protein is CATSRGDPLGTEAFF. CDR3 coding DNA: TGTGCCACCAGCAGGGGGGACCCCTTGGGCACTGAAGCTTTCTTT.

This clonotype has a handful of counts. The rearrangement links TRBV28 to TRBJ2-1, with D perhaps matching TRBD1 (7 bases). This CDR3 has 16 residues. Germline loops: CDR1 MDHEN, CDR2 SYDVKM. V shed 4 bases and J shed 2 bases, with 15 bases lying between them. Here the CDR3 reads CASSSSQGGAYNEQFF. CDR3 bases: TGTGCCAGCAGTTCATCCCAGGGGGGAGCCTACAATGAGCAGTTCTTC.

The chain employs TRBV20-1 and TRBJ2-1, with D possibly TRBD1 on 6 matching bases. Germline values: CDR1 DFQATT, CDR2 SNEGSKA (reference sequence). The CDR3 runs 11 residues. Trimming shortened V by 3 bases and J by 9 bases, and 9 bases separated the two germline ends. CDR3 region: CSARATGEQFF. The CDR3 coding sequence is TGCAGTGCTAGGGCGACAGGTGAGCAGTTCTTC.

V usage is TRBV20-1 and J usage is TRBJ2-1; TRBD2 matches at 9 bases. The CDR3 contains 15 residues. Germline CDR1 reads DFQATT; CDR2 reads SNEGSKA (reference sequence). The V segment lost 5 bases and the J segment 2 bases; nucleotides outside the gene matches: 7. CDR3 residues: CSAPGLARTYNEQFF. The CDR3 coding sequence is TGCAGTGCTCCAGGACTAGCGCGAACCTACAATGAGCAGTTCTTC.

This clonotype has more than one count but fewer than ten. The chain couples TRBV27 to TRBJ2-2; D unclear. Germline assignment: CDR1 MNHEY and CDR2 SMNVEV (reference sequence). With 4 bases removed from V and 8 bases from J, the gap between germline ends came to 14 bases. The CDR3 length is 14 residues. CDR3 protein: CASSSYELRGELFF. CDR3 nucleotides: TGTGCCAGCAGTTCTTATGAGTTGAGGGGGGAGCTGTTTTTT.

This clonotype was observed a few times. The chain recombines TRBV20-1 with TRBJ2-7; the match to TRBD2 covers 7 bases. This CDR3 comprises 15 residues. Germline V gene lookup returns CDR1 DFQATT and CDR2 SNEGSKA (reference sequence). V was clipped by 3 bases and J by 7 bases; unmatched bases: 15. Here the CDR3 reads CSARGGGHPMGEQYF. The CDR3, as DNA: TGCAGTGCTAGGGGGGGAGGGCACCCGATGGGAGAGCAGTACTTC.

The chain couples TRBV20-1 to TRBJ2-1; D uncertain. The CDR3 contains 12 residues. V was cut by 6 bases and J by 8 bases, with 14 bases left in between. Germline-derived CDR1 and CDR2 are DFQATT and SNEGSKA (reference sequence). The CDR3 loop reads CSASEMVDEQFF. The CDR3 nucleotides read TGCAGTGCAAGCGAGATGGTAGATGAGCAGTTCTTC.

The genes are TRBV21-1 and TRBJ1-5; the table gives TRBD1 as D, unverified against the DNA. TRBV21-1 is a pseudogene locus. The CDR3 is 15 residues long. CDR3 coding DNA: TGTGCCAGCAGCAAAGAGGGCGGGCGGAATCAGCCCCAGCATTTT. The encoded protein is CASSKEGGRNQPQHF.

A few counts support this clonotype. CDR3 loop: CATSRGPAGGGEQFF. The CDR3 nucleotides read TGTGCCACCAGCAGAGGTCCGGCGGGAGGAGGGGAGCAGTTCTTC. J is TRBJ2-1 and V is TRBV15; 8 bases map to TRBD2. Germline V lookup: CDR1 LNHNV, CDR2 YYDKDF (reference sequence). Unmatched junction bases numbered 9, after V lost 1 base and J lost 10 bases. CDR3 length: 15 amino acids.

The CDR3 DNA follows: TGTGCCAGCAGTTACTCAGGGTTGGGGAATCAGCCCCAGCATTTT. Its translation: CASSYSGLGNQPQHF. The chain links TRBV6-6 to TRBJ1-5; no clear D gene. The length of the CDR3 is 15 residues. V was shortened by 0 bases and J by 4 bases, with 10 bases between the two germline ends. The germline CDR1 and CDR2 sequences are MNHNY and SVGAGI (reference sequence).

The rearrangement joins TRBV30 to TRBJ1-5; D not resolved. CDR1 is GTSNPN and CDR2 is SVGIG in the germline V gene (reference sequence). The CDR3 runs 13 residues. Trimming removed 2 bases at V and 0 bases at J, with 5 bases between. CDR3 sequence: CAWSRASNQPQHF. The CDR3 DNA reads as TGTGCCTGGAGTAGGGCTAGCAATCAGCCCCAGCATTTT.

This chain links TRBV10-1 with TRBJ2-3; D uncertain. Germline V gene lookup returns CDR1 WNHNN and CDR2 SYGVQD (reference sequence). This CDR3 is 16 amino acids long. The V end lost 1 base, the J end lost 3 bases, and 14 bases lay between the germline ends. This CDR3 reads CASSEFVGSQTDTQYF. For the CDR3, the DNA is TGCGCCAGCAGTGAGTTTGTGGGTTCACAGACAGATACGCAGTATTTT.

This clonotype was picked up a small number of times. The chain has TRBV20-1 and TRBJ2-3, with TRBD1 as a possible D gene (6 bases). With 1 base removed from V and 1 base from J, the gap between germline ends came to 12 bases. The CDR3 covers 15 residues. Germline assignment: CDR1 DFQATT and CDR2 SNEGSKA (reference sequence). The CDR3 region has the DNA TGCAGTGCTAGAGGTCCGGACAGACGCACAGATACGCAGTATTTT. Amino acid sequence: CSARGPDRRTDTQYF.

The chain combines TRBV4-3 with TRBJ2-3; TRBD2 matches at 7 bases. V was clipped by 0 bases and J by 5 bases; unmatched bases: 11. Germline-derived CDR1 and CDR2 are LGHNA and YSLEER. The CDR3 spans 17 residues. The CDR3 here is CASSQDVGGGRVDTQYF. CDR3 DNA: TGCGCCAGCAGCCAAGATGTCGGGGGAGGGAGGGTAGATACGCAGTATTTT.

This rearrangement joins TRBV24-1 to TRBJ2-7, with D uncertain. CDR3 length: 16 amino acids. Trimming cost V 1 base and J 1 base, with 13 bases left between them. Germline V gene lookup returns CDR1 KGHDR and CDR2 SFDVKD. DNA of the CDR3: TGTGCCACCAGTGATTTACCGGGCCTCCGATCCTACGAGCAGTACTTC. It specifies CATSDLPGLRSYEQYF.

The gene calls are TRBV20-1 and TRBJ1-5; 7 bases are a match to TRBD1. CDR3 length equals 14 residues. V shed 1 base and J 3 bases; nucleotides not matched to a gene: 3. Germline V gene lookup returns CDR1 DFQATT and CDR2 SNEGSKA (reference sequence). CDR3 protein: CSARAGTANQPQHF. CDR3 coding DNA: TGCAGTGCTAGAGCCGGGACAGCCAATCAGCCCCAGCATTTT.

This chain links TRBV10-3 with TRBJ2-6; D may be TRBD1 (6 bases). The V gene's germline CDR1 is ENHRY and CDR2 SYGVKD. This CDR3 is built from 12 residues. The V end lost 3 bases, the J end lost 12 bases, and 9 bases lay between the germline ends. The CDR3 protein is CAISESQGVLTF. The DNA for the CDR3 is TGTGCCATCAGTGAATCACAGGGCGTCCTGACTTTC.

The chain carries TRBV20-1 and TRBJ2-3; TRBD1 is a possible D gene (6 bases). The CDR3 is made up of 14 amino acids. Germline assignment: CDR1 DFQATT and CDR2 SNEGSKA (reference sequence). The germline V and J ends were trimmed by 7 bases and 0 bases, with 14 bases remaining between them. The CDR3 region is CSVLDRSSTDTQYF. CDR3 nucleotide sequence: TGCAGTGTTCTCGACAGGTCTAGCACAGATACGCAGTATTTT.